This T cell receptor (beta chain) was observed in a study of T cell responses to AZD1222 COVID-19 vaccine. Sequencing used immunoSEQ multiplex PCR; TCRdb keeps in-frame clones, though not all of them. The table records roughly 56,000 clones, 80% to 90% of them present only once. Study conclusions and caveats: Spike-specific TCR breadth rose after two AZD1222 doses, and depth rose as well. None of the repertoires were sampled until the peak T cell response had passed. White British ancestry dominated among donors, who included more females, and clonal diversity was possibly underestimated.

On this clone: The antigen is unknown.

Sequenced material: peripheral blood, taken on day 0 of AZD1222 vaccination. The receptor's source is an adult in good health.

CDR3 in amino acids: CASGDSGGAAETQYF. The CDR3 region has the DNA TGTGCCAGCGGCGATAGCGGGGGGGCTGCAGAGACCCAGTACTTC. The rearrangement joins TRBV9 to TRBJ2-5; 11 nucleotides line up with TRBD2. This CDR3 comprises 15 residues. J was trimmed by 4 bases and V by 7 bases; bases with no gene match: 9. CDR1 and CDR2 from the germline V gene are SGDLS and YYNGEE.